These 8 T cell receptor beta chains came from one sample sequenced in a study of CD8 T cells in Susac syndrome (dated 2019 in TCRdb). The method behind the library was the immunoSEQ multiplex PCR assay. RNA was extracted using the RNeasy kit, and 0.5 to 1 microgram was reverse transcribed with random hexamers. TCRdb trimmed public reads at Q25 via fastp, called clones via MiXCR and kept in-frame beta chains. Rows with a matching CDR3 protein are joined into one entry that keeps the most common DNA and genes. The sample contains about 200,000 distinct CDR3 sequences, about 96% of them found a single time. Of the sample, under 0.095% is held by the ten largest clones. The sample was CD4+ T cells from PBMCs. All receptors come from a human donor with multiple sclerosis.

The chain is built from TRBV7-2 and TRBJ2-7; D is perhaps TRBD2 (5 bases). There are 13 residues in the CDR3. The V gene lost 3 bases and the J gene lost 5 bases, with 11 bases spanning the gap. Germline CDR1 is SGHTA and CDR2 is FQGNSA. CDR3 region: CASSLTLRDEQYF. In DNA, the CDR3 is TGTGCCAGCAGCTTGACATTGCGGGACGAGCAGTACTTC.

The J gene is TRBJ2-1, the V gene TRBV9; D call uncertain. Trimming took 3 bases from V and 7 from J, leaving 14 bases between them. CDR1 SGDLS and CDR2 YYNGEE come from the germline V gene. This CDR3 is built from 14 residues. This CDR3 is CASSALPVKNEQFF. The CDR3 nucleotides read TGTGCCAGCAGCGCTCTACCAGTGAAGAATGAGCAGTTCTTC.

In this sample, this clonotype turned up a few times. V and J are TRBV20-1 and TRBJ2-7; the D is unclear. From germline, CDR1 is DFQATT and CDR2 SNEGSKA (reference sequence). The CDR3 extends over 11 amino acids. V was shortened by 5 bases and J by 3 bases, with 8 bases between the two germline ends. The CDR3 coding sequence is TGCAGTGCTTCCGGCGGCTACGAGCAGTACTTC. Amino acids: CSASGGYEQYF.

This clonotype showed up just once. The chain joins TRBV29-1 to TRBJ2-7; 7 bases align to TRBD1. Trimming took 4 bases from V and 2 from J; bases not matched to a gene: 8. Germline V gene lookup returns CDR1 SQVTM and CDR2 ANQGSEA. The CDR3 contains 14 residues. The CDR3 protein is CSVVVLGQTYEQYF. CDR3 in DNA: TGCAGCGTTGTTGTTTTGGGACAGACCTACGAGCAGTACTTC.

This clonotype was recorded only once. The CDR3 loop reads CSARGLGTGELFF. The CDR3 DNA follows: TGCAGCGCCAGGGGGCTCGGGACCGGGGAGCTGTTTTTT. This chain uses TRBV29-1 with TRBJ2-2, with 8 bases that match TRBD1. Unmatched junction bases numbered 6, after V lost 7 bases and J lost 5 bases. Germline V gene sequence: CDR1 SQVTM, CDR2 ANQGSEA. The CDR3 totals 13 residues.

This sequence joins TRBV5-1 and TRBJ1-5; the D is unclear. The CDR3 is made up of 14 amino acids. Germline assignment: CDR1 SGHRS and CDR2 YFSETQ. V lost 4 bases, J lost 0 bases, and 8 bases lay in between. CDR3 nucleotide sequence: TGCGCCAGCAGCCCGGGGTCTAGCAATCAGCCCCAGCATTTT. Amino acids: CASSPGSSNQPQHF.

The gene calls are TRBV3-1 and TRBJ2-3; TRBD2 aligns across 15 bases. CDR3 size: 17 residues. V gave up 4 bases and J gave up 5 bases; unmatched junction bases: 7. From germline, CDR1 is LGHDT and CDR2 YNNKEL (reference sequence). DNA for the CDR3: TGTGCCAGCAGCCTCCCCCCGGGACTAGCGGGAGGAGATACGCAGTATTTT. The encoded protein is CASSLPPGLAGGDTQYF.

The V and J genes are TRBV4-2 and TRBJ2-5; 9 positions agree with TRBD2. The CDR3 totals 15 residues. Germline V gene sequence: CDR1 LGHNA, CDR2 YNFKEQ. J was trimmed by 5 bases and V by 3 bases; bases with no gene match: 7. The CDR3 DNA is TGTGCCAGCAGCCAGCAAGCGGGGGGTGAGGAGACCCAGTACTTC. Its translation is CASSQQAGGEETQYF.